Listed below are T cell receptor beta chains from one sample, sequenced in a study of PD-1 blockade in classical Hodgkin lymphoma. TCRdb's copy holds only in-frame clones and misses some; the assay was immunoSEQ multiplex PCR. The sample records about 24,000 clones, around three quarters being singletons. This material consisted of peripheral blood mononuclear cells (PBMCs), taken before the fourth cycle of nivolumab. The receptor source for this set is a human donor with classical Hodgkin lymphoma. The CDR3 runs from the conserved cysteine through the conserved F or W. A D gene is named only where the DNA matches it firmly. Size tells how often a clone was seen (once, few, many) or the class of an expanded clone, and some rows leave it out.

>TRBV11-2|.|.|TRBJ2-5
CASSLSGGRTTQYF
TGTGCCAGCAGCTTATCGGGGGGCCGTACGACCCAGTACTTC
>TRBV2|TRBD1|.|TRBJ1-5
CASRRGQGDQPQHF
TGTGCCAGCCGGCGGGGACAGGGGGACCAGCCCCAGCATTTT
>TRBV7-2|TRBD2|.|TRBJ2-5
CASSPGYGGAETQYF
TGTGCCAGCAGCCCGGGATACGGGGGGGCGGAGACCCAGTACTTC
>TRBV18|.|.|TRBJ1-2
CASSPLAWNGYTF
TGTGCCAGCTCACCACTGGCTTGGAATGGCTACACCTTC
>TRBV5-7|.|.|TRBJ1-2
CASSFIGNYGYTF
TGTGCCAGCAGCTTCATCGGAAACTATGGCTACACCTTC
>TRBV2|TRBD2|once|TRBJ2-2
CASSGQRGTGELFF
TGTGCCAGCAGTGGCCAGCGGGGAACCGGGGAGCTGTTTTTT
>TRBV7-2|.|few|TRBJ1-2
CASSLTLGYTF
TGTGCCAGCAGCCTGACCCTTGGCTACACCTTC
>TRBV4-1|.|.|TRBJ1-1
CASSPQGNTEAFF
TGCGCCAGCAGCCCGCAGGGGAACACTGAAGCTTTCTTT
>TRBV5-1|.|many|TRBJ1-4
CASSLGAGSNEKLFF
TGCGCCAGCAGCTTGGGGGCAGGGTCTAATGAAAAACTGTTTTTT
>TRBV2|.|.|TRBJ2-3
CASSELLGPTDTQYF
TGTGCCAGCAGTGAACTGTTAGGGCCCACAGATACGCAGTATTTT
>TRBV5-5|.|few|TRBJ2-4
CASSQQAGSKNIQYF
TGTGCCAGCAGCCAACAAGCAGGGTCCAAAAACATTCAGTACTTC
>TRBV18|.|few|TRBJ1-5
CASSLGGGTDQPQHF
TGTGCCAGCTCACTCGGAGGAGGGACGGATCAGCCCCAGCATTTT
>TRBV2|.|few|TRBJ2-3
CASGNPGQVSTDTQYF
TGTGCCAGCGGTAATCCGGGACAAGTAAGCACAGATACGCAGTATTTT
>TRBV5-1|TRBD1|.|TRBJ2-5
CASSGGTGGYQETQYF
TGCGCCAGCAGCGGTGGGACAGGGGGCTACCAAGAGACCCAGTACTTC
>TRBV7-2|.|few|TRBJ1-1
CASSFQSGGAEAFF
TGTGCCAGCAGCTTCCAATCCGGGGGGGCTGAAGCTTTCTTT
>TRBV4-3|TRBD1|.|TRBJ1-3
CASSPYAWGQGPSGNTIYF
TGCGCCAGCAGCCCATATGCTTGGGGACAGGGTCCCTCTGGAAACACCATATATTTT
>TRBV7-9|.|.|TRBJ2-7
CASSLASGSYIEQYF
TGTGCCAGCAGCTTAGCCTCGGGAAGTTACATCGAGCAGTACTTC
>TRBV30|.|.|TRBJ2-5
CAWSVRLGTSKMETQYF
TGTGCCTGGAGTGTACGTCTGGGAACTTCCAAAATGGAGACCCAGTACTTC
>TRBV11-3|.|hyperexpanded|TRBJ1-1
CASSPGGISEAFF
TGTGCCAGCAGCCCTGGGGGCATCTCTGAAGCTTTCTTT
>TRBV6-1|.|.|TRBJ1-6
CASSDRAARTYNSPLHF
TGTGCCAGCAGTGACCGTGCGGCACGGACCTATAATTCACCCCTCCACTTT
>TRBV7-2|TRBD2|.|TRBJ2-2
CASSLGGGGYTGELFF
TGTGCCAGCAGCCTCGGCGGGGGGGGATACACCGGGGAGCTGTTTTTT
>TRBV18|.|.|TRBJ2-5
CASSRRPKQETQYF
TGTGCCAGCTCCCGGAGACCCAAGCAAGAGACCCAGTACTTC
>TRBV15|TRBD1|few|TRBJ1-3
CATSKTGEVNTIYF
TGTGCCACCAGTAAAACAGGGGAGGTAAACACCATATATTTT
>TRBV4-1|.|.|TRBJ2-3
CASSQVMSQVGYTQYF
TGCGCCAGCAGCCAAGTAATGAGTCAGGTCGGGTATACGCAGTATTTT
>TRBV30|.|.|TRBJ2-1
CAWSVWDGISGYSNNEQFF
TGTGCCTGGAGTGTCTGGGACGGCATATCCGGATATTCCAACAATGAGCAGTTCTTC
>TRBV5-6|.|.|TRBJ2-7
CASSLGGANEQYF
TGTGCCAGCAGCTTAGGCGGGGCAAACGAGCAGTACTTC
>TRBV4-1|TRBD2|few|TRBJ2-1
CASSQGGAGTSGSHSSYNEQFF
TGCGCCAGCAGCCAAGGGGGTGCCGGGACTAGCGGGAGTCATTCATCCTACAATGAGCAGTTCTTC
>TRBV25-1|.|.|TRBJ2-6
CASSEAWVTGANVLTF
TGTGCCAGCAGTGAGGCATGGGTTACTGGGGCCAACGTCCTGACTTTC
>TRBV7-9|TRBD1|.|TRBJ2-3
CASSFPRAGGADTQYF
TGTGCCAGCAGCTTCCCCCGGGCAGGGGGCGCAGATACGCAGTATTTT
>TRBV27|TRBD2|medium-sized|TRBJ2-1
CASSIIAGGPVFEQFF
TGTGCCAGCAGTATCATAGCGGGGGGGCCCGTCTTTGAGCAGTTCTTC
>TRBV2|TRBD1|.|TRBJ1-5
CASRSDRAGNQPQHF
TGTGCCAGCAGATCCGACAGGGCCGGTAATCAGCCCCAGCATTTT
>TRBV6-6|.|.|TRBJ2-3
CASSPQSDTQYF
TGTGCCAGCAGTCCCCAGTCGGATACGCAGTATTTT
>TRBV6-6|.|few|TRBJ2-5
CASSRNGETQYF
TGTGCCAGCAGCCGAAACGGGGAGACCCAGTACTTC
>TRBV28|.|.|TRBJ1-1
CASSLRGDTEAFF
TGTGCCAGCAGTTTACGCGGGGACACTGAAGCTTTCTTT
>TRBV28|.|.|TRBJ2-7
CASRQGGYYEQYF
TGTGCCAGCAGACAGGGAGGGTACTACGAGCAGTACTTC
>TRBV6-4|TRBD1|.|TRBJ1-4
CARISGGASTNEKLFF
TGTGCCAGAATTTCAGGGGGAGCCTCAACTAATGAAAAACTGTTTTTT
>TRBV18|.|.|TRBJ2-7
CASSPIRLRGSYEQYF
TGTGCCAGCTCTCCCATCCGACTGAGGGGGTCCTACGAGCAGTACTTC
>TRBV5-1|.|many|TRBJ2-5
CASSLPMSGETQYF
TGCGCCAGCAGCTTGCCGATGTCCGGGGAGACCCAGTACTTC
>TRBV5-5|.|.|TRBJ1-6
CASSLGNYNSPLHF
TGTGCCAGCAGCTTAGGGAACTATAATTCACCCCTCCACTTT
>TRBV28|.|.|TRBJ2-1
CASGPSGTYYNEQFF
TGTGCCAGCGGCCCTTCGGGGACCTACTACAATGAGCAGTTCTTC
>TRBV7-8|.|.|TRBJ2-5
CASSSERALYKETQYF
TGTGCCAGCAGCTCAGAGCGGGCCTTATATAAAGAGACCCAGTACTTC
>TRBV5-5|TRBD2|.|TRBJ2-5
CASSLGTRGFGEETQYF
TGTGCCAGCAGCTTGGGGACTAGGGGTTTTGGCGAAGAGACCCAGTACTTC
>TRBV9|.|.|TRBJ2-1
CASGTEPYNEQFF
TGTGCCAGCGGGACGGAGCCATACAATGAGCAGTTCTTC
>TRBV4-1|.|.|TRBJ1-6
CASSQVGQGLNNSPLHF
TGCGCCAGCAGCCAAGTGGGTCAGGGCCTAAATAATTCACCCCTCCACTTT
>TRBV4-3|.|.|TRBJ2-4
CASSQGDSPNIQYF
TGCGCCAGCAGCCAAGGGGATTCCCCAAACATTCAGTACTTC
>TRBV5-4|TRBD2|.|TRBJ2-7
CASSLGGDNEQYF
TGTGCCAGCAGCCTCGGGGGGGATAACGAGCAGTACTTC
>TRBV27|.|few|TRBJ1-3
CASSLDWGSGNTIYF
TGTGCCAGCAGTTTAGATTGGGGTTCTGGAAACACCATATATTTT
>TRBV15|TRBD2|.|TRBJ2-5
CATKRGPGGTQYF
TGTGCCACCAAGCGGGGCCCCGGGGGGACCCAGTACTTC
>TRBV6-1|TRBD1|many|TRBJ2-1
CASSASGGTGDNEQFF
TGTGCCAGCAGTGCATCCGGCGGGACAGGGGACAATGAGCAGTTCTTC
>TRBV2|TRBD1|few|TRBJ1-5
CASSKQGSQPQHF
TGTGCCAGCAGTAAACAGGGGAGTCAGCCCCAGCATTTT
>TRBV4-1|.|.|TRBJ1-2
CASSQTPSYSNYGYTF
TGCGCCAGCAGCCAGACCCCCAGCTACTCTAACTATGGCTACACCTTC
>TRBV5-1|TRBD1|.|TRBJ2-5
CASRPSTGAGETQYF
TGCGCCAGCAGACCCTCGACAGGGGCTGGAGAGACCCAGTACTTC
>TRBV6-6|.|.|TRBJ1-2
CASSYYGDRYGYTF
TGTGCCAGCAGTTACTACGGAGATCGCTATGGCTACACCTTC
>TRBV11-2|.|.|TRBJ2-2
CASSQGFGVGTGELFF
TGTGCCAGCAGCCAAGGTTTCGGGGTCGGCACCGGGGAGCTGTTTTTT
>TRBV2|TRBD2|.|TRBJ2-5
CASTGGESRRAQYF
TGTGCCAGCACCGGGGGGGAGTCGAGAAGGGCCCAGTACTTC
>TRBV28|TRBD1|.|TRBJ2-3
CASKPRDRGSDTQYF
TGTGCCAGCAAACCCCGGGACAGGGGGTCAGATACGCAGTATTTT
>TRBV28|TRBD1|few|TRBJ1-6
CASSWDRENSPLHF
TGTGCCAGCAGCTGGGACAGGGAGAATTCACCCCTCCACTTT
>TRBV2|TRBD1|.|TRBJ1-2
CASRGFGTAYGYTF
TGTGCCAGCAGAGGATTCGGGACAGCCTATGGCTACACCTTC
>TRBV27|.|.|TRBJ2-3
CASSFGRVHTDTQYF
TGTGCCAGCAGTTTCGGCAGGGTTCACACAGATACGCAGTATTTT
>TRBV7-3|.|.|TRBJ2-3
CASSLQGSADTQYF
TGTGCCAGCAGCTTACAGGGGAGTGCAGATACGCAGTATTTT